This TCR beta chain appears in the sequencing data of a study of radiation and T cells in renal cell carcinoma. V gave up 3 bases and J gave up 0 bases, with 10 bases separating them. CDR3 length: 15 residues. Germline V gene sequence: CDR1 SGDLS, CDR2 YYNGEE. Specified time point: blood 2 weeks post-SBRT. Treatment indicated: 15 Gy SBRT to primary tumor, nephrectomy 4 weeks later. After SBRT, blood was collected at 2 and 4 weeks, plus baseline. Clear cell pathology was present in this patient's renal cell carcinoma. As regards this clone: Its cognate antigen is unknown.

Study-wide results and limits: Top tumor clonotypes rose in blood 2 weeks post-radiation, then contracted. Baseline intratumoral clonotype presence is unknown without pretreatment biopsies.

Some clones are missing from TCRdb's copy, which holds only in-frame ones; the method was immunoSEQ multiplex PCR. The sample includes roughly 150,000 clones, approximately 86% of them seen just once. The sequence came from a woman aged 45 to 65 with renal cell carcinoma. The chain employs TRBV9 and TRBJ1-3; D is uncertain. The sample in question was blood, obtained from a patient whose treatment included radiotherapy and nephrectomy. The CDR3 here is CASSAGLSSGNTIYF. CDR3 DNA: TGTGCCAGCAGCGCCGGATTAAGCTCTGGAAACACCATATATTTT.